This T cell receptor (beta chain) was obtained from a study of T cell repertoires in cytomegalovirus infection (dated by TCRdb to the late 2010s). Broadly, across the study: Because public TCR beta signatures pointed to carriage of CMV infection together with the matching HLA type, the HLA type of each donor mattered for the analysis. What the authors observed across the whole study: The ex vivo response was dominated by HLA-C-restricted CMV-specific TCR beta clonotypes, which also provided the single most frequent clonotype in two of eight donors. In both this cohort and an independent roughly 350-donor cohort, the cumulative frequency of public TCR beta family members distinguished carriers of CMV infection plus the relevant HLA type.

The CDR3 contains 15 residues, cysteine and phenylalanine counted. Only the CDR3 DNA stays, 45 bases, in frame from base 1. Compared with germline, V lacks 6 bases and J lacks 3 bases; bases without a gene match: 5. For sequencing, an Illumina HiSeq 1500 was employed. TCRdb's own reprocessing of the public reads used fastp at Q25 and MiXCR and kept productive beta chains. Here each entry gathers all rows of one CDR3 protein and keeps the most common genes and DNA. The sample table contains under 100,000 distinct CDR3 sequences; only one count was recorded for about 4% of them. The ten largest clones add up to roughly 4.4% of the sample. This clonotype was picked up many times. The antigen this receptor binds is unknown. Base-call qualities are not available, and no considerably larger clone is one nucleotide away.

The sequence was collected from a human donor in good health (CMV status not recorded). Some clones in this sample may be carry-over from other donors' samples. The sequencing sample was made of PBMCs. The rearranged chain carries TRBV12-3 or TRBV12-4 and TRBJ2-1; 10 bases in the middle match TRBD2. The DNA sequence reads TGTGCCAGCAGCCCACTAGCGGGGATCTACAATGAGCAGTTCTTC. The translation is CASSPLAGIYNEQFF.